Given below is one T cell receptor (beta chain) in context. One junction end does not reproduce the germline sequence, and a read error may be involved. This entry is derived from a study of blood T cells in healthy people across ages. The CDR3 covers 14 residues. Then a second PCR, running roughly 7 to 11 cycles, was carried out with a sample-barcoded 5' primer and a J-beta primer mix. Any given sample supplied a minimum of 2.5 million CDR3-containing paired-end reads. TCRdb re-analysed the 5' RACE reads in MiXCR, keeping a single row per CDR3 protein. The profile covers 650,000 to 700,000 distinct CDR3 sequences, with about 30% appearing a single time and 15% taken by the ten largest.

This clonotype originated in a woman of 80 years or more in good health. Sequencing was carried out using blood. The chain employs TRBV12-3 or TRBV12-4 and TRBJ2-3, with D possibly being TRBD2 (5 bases). The CDR3 nucleotides are TGTACCAGCGGTTTAGTTAGTGGGGCAGATACGCAGTATTTT. It yields the protein CTSGLVSGADTQYF.